Listed below are T cell receptor beta chains from one sample, sequenced in a study of T cells expressing NK-cell markers. TCRdb reprocessed the 5' RACE reads, keeping one entry per CDR3 protein, no DNA. Its table records about 400,000 distinct CDR3 sequences. Sequencing input: blood T cells: a sorted CD56 or NKG2C T cell subset, CD4+ or CD8+ T cells, or bulk PBMC T cells (not recorded which). These TCRs come from a woman aged 50 to 60 in good health. Each CDR3 is given with its conserved first and last residue. Each record gives: J gene, V gene, CDR3 protein.

TRBJ2-2 | TRBV19 | CASSALRGTGNTGELFF
TRBJ2-1 | TRBV28 | CAIGPRYNEQFF
TRBJ2-5 | TRBV7-3 | CASSFLGGGRETQYF
TRBJ2-2 | TRBV5-1 | CASSDRTSGGELFF
TRBJ1-1 | TRBV5-6 | CASSLLSGLSAFF
TRBJ1-1 | TRBV29-1 | CSADRVGLRDSWAFF
TRBJ2-5 | TRBV6-5 | CASSSGAGGWGETQYF
TRBJ2-5 | TRBV5-6 | CASSLTIQETQYF
TRBJ2-1 | TRBV7-9 | CASCQGKRRDDNEQFF
TRBJ2-1 | TRBV10-3 | CAISEGDEQFF
TRBJ1-1 | TRBV25-1 | CASSPSTGVNTEAFF
TRBJ2-2 | TRBV18 | CASSLKGGGSNTGELFF
TRBJ1-4 | TRBV5-1 | CASSFTLRTGGFGSEKLFF
TRBJ2-1 | TRBV27 | CASSLSEPTNEQFF
TRBJ1-4 | TRBV7-7 | CASSRTGAINEKLFF
TRBJ1-1 | TRBV12-3/TRBV12-4 | CASMPRGDTEAFF
TRBJ2-1 | TRBV20-1 | CSARRLAGGNEQFF
TRBJ2-2 | TRBV6-6 | CASSDTRGRSTGELFF
TRBJ2-7 | TRBV11-2 | CASSLRGLADPYEQYF
TRBJ2-1 | TRBV5-1 | CASGLVFREQFF
TRBJ1-2 | TRBV12-3/TRBV12-4 | CASSNRQDLGHGYTF
TRBJ2-2 | TRBV24-1 | CATSDIPGQGDGGELFF
TRBJ1-1 | TRBV5-5 | CASRAGTPGFETFF
TRBJ2-1 | TRBV9 | CASSVEFRTTEQFF
TRBJ2-2 | TRBV7-3 | CASSLKGQGSNTGELFF
TRBJ1-2 | TRBV28 | CASSFAFRDSGNYGYTF
TRBJ2-2 | TRBV11-2 | CASSLIAGPGELFF
TRBJ2-1 | TRBV30 | CAWSVSRASGNNEQFF
TRBJ2-7 | TRBV2 | CASSVVQGFSYEQYF
TRBJ2-5 | TRBV29-1 | CSVEDRNRGKETQYF
TRBJ2-1 | TRBV12-3/TRBV12-4 | CASSFRGQPNNEQFF
TRBJ2-1 | TRBV20-1 | CSARSEAYNEQFF
TRBJ2-3 | TRBV15 | CATSRDQLAGVFFTDTQYF
TRBJ2-1 | TRBV9 | CASSVRTLKSSYNEQFF
TRBJ2-3 | TRBV5-6 | CASSWSLPGTDTQYF
TRBJ1-4 | TRBV29-1 | CSVQTLDRALEKLFF
TRBJ2-1 | TRBV20-1 | CSASLASGNEQFF
TRBJ2-5 | TRBV2 | CASRSGDSWETQYF
TRBJ2-2 | TRBV4-1 | CASSGGAGLASSTGELFF
TRBJ1-2 | TRBV5-6 | CASSWSSAGYTF
TRBJ2-3 | TRBV29-1 | CSVSMADTQYF
TRBJ1-2 | TRBV27 | CASSSPTDGYTF
TRBJ2-1 | TRBV11-2 | CASSFLTQREGRNEQFF
TRBJ2-1 | TRBV3-1 | CASSQEASGIYEQFF
TRBJ2-1 | TRBV5-1 | CASSLGPEQFF
TRBJ1-5 | TRBV5-4 | CASSLGGGGQPQHF
TRBJ2-2 | TRBV6-5 | CASKVSESGELFF
TRBJ2-3 | TRBV12-3/TRBV12-4 | CASSFPLSTQYF
TRBJ2-7 | TRBV5-6 | CASSFIAGASLEQYF
TRBJ2-5 | TRBV9 | CASSVGTSIVETQYF
TRBJ2-1 | TRBV9 | CASSVVTGNQHRDYNEQFF
TRBJ2-3 | TRBV11-2 | CASSSRGAGTQYF
TRBJ2-1 | TRBV5-1 | CASSLLGPKGEQFF
TRBJ1-4 | TRBV4-2 | CASSQDGTGEEKLFF
TRBJ2-5 | TRBV25-1 | CASSEYGRVAETQYF
TRBJ2-1 | TRBV10-3 | CAISEYPGGDNEQFF
TRBJ2-1 | TRBV3-1 | CASSQDRERYNEQFF
TRBJ2-5 | TRBV20-1 | CSANPTSGRAGETQYF
TRBJ1-2 | TRBV6-5 | CASSYSSTGGYTF